This is a list of T cell receptor beta chains from one sample in a study of blood T cells in healthy people across ages. MiXCR was run by TCRdb on the 5' RACE reads, yielding one entry per CDR3 protein. Among approximately 680,000 distinct CDR3 sequences, approximately 29% were seen once, and the ten largest hold 15%. Sequencing was carried out using blood. These receptors were taken from an elderly woman in good health. Each CDR3 is given with its conserved first and last residue. The D gene is left open where the match is weak. Size values are once, few and many counts, or a class for expanded clones, and some rows have none.

D gene	V gene	J gene	clone size	CDR3 DNA	CDR3 protein
NA	TRBV5-1	TRBJ2-7	NA	TGCGCCATCAGCACGCGGCCAAAGACCGAGCAGTACTTC	CAISTRPKTEQYF
NA	TRBV20-1	TRBJ2-7	many	TGCAGTGCTGGAGACGGAGCCTACGAGCAGTACTTC	CSAGDGAYEQYF
NA	TRBV7-2	TRBJ2-3	many	TGTGCCAGCAGCTTAGATTGGGGGAGGCGCACAGATACGCAGTATTTT	CASSLDWGRRTDTQYF
NA	TRBV4-2	TRBJ2-2	few	TGTGCCAGCAGCCCGACCTGGCGGGGAGACACCGGGGAGCTGTTTTTT	CASSPTWRGDTGELFF
TRBD2	TRBV7-2	TRBJ2-7	once	TGTGCCAGCACTCCGACTAGCGGGAGCTACGAGCAGTACTTC	CASTPTSGSYEQYF
NA	TRBV7-2	TRBJ2-3	NA	TGTGCCAGCAGCCCCAGGCGCGGGGTGAGAGATACGCAGTATTTT	CASSPRRGVRDTQYF
NA	TRBV9	TRBJ2-6	many	TGTGCCAGCAGCTTCCGGGACGGGGCCAACGTCCTGACTTTC	CASSFRDGANVLTF
TRBD1	TRBV7-8	TRBJ2-1	many	TGTGCCAGCAGCTTAGGATTCAGGACAGGGGATGAGCAGTTCTTC	CASSLGFRTGDEQFF
TRBD1	TRBV18	TRBJ2-7	many	TGTGCCAGCTCACCACAACAGGGGGCCGGGGAGCAGTACTTC	CASSPQQGAGEQYF
NA	TRBV7-2	TRBJ1-5	NA	TGTGCCAGCAGCCGCGACGTCCAAAAGCCCCAGCATTTT	CASSRDVQKPQHF
TRBD2	TRBV15	TRBJ2-3	many	TGTGCCACCAGCAATCGGGGCGGGGGAGACACAGATACGCAGTATTTT	CATSNRGGGDTDTQYF
TRBD1	TRBV20-1	TRBJ2-5	few	TGCAGTGCTAGAGATTTCGTCCCCCGCAGGGGGCTGGAGACCCAGTACTTC	CSARDFVPRRGLETQYF
NA	TRBV20-1	TRBJ2-7	many	TGCAGTGCTAGACCCTCTTCAAAAGACAGATTTATCAACGAGCAGTACTTC	CSARPSSKDRFINEQYF
NA	TRBV3-1	TRBJ2-7	NA	TGTGCCAGCAGCCAAGGGCGAGGACACCTCCTCTCCTACGAGCAGTACTTC	CASSQGRGHLLSYEQYF
NA	TRBV30	TRBJ1-1	NA	TGTGCCTGGAGTGTGGACGAGAACACTGAAGCTTTCTTT	CAWSVDENTEAFF
NA	TRBV12-3/TRBV12-4	TRBJ2-5	NA	TGTGCCAGCAGTTCCTCGGTGACCCAGTACTTC	CASSSSVTQYF
NA	TRBV12-3/TRBV12-4	TRBJ1-4	many	TGTGCCAGCAGTCCTACAGGGCGGTCAAATGAAAAACTGTTTTTT	CASSPTGRSNEKLFF
NA	TRBV7-7	TRBJ2-5	NA	TGTGCTAGCAGCTTATTGGGGGCAGTCCAAGAGACCCAGTACTTC	CASSLLGAVQETQYF
NA	TRBV28	TRBJ1-4	many	TGTGCCAGCAGTTCGAGAGGGTTTAATGAAAAACTGTTTTTT	CASSSRGFNEKLFF
NA	TRBV25-1	TRBJ2-7	many	TGTGCCAGCACCCTCAACCGCAGGGCCAGCTCCTACGAGCAGTACTTC	CASTLNRRASSYEQYF
TRBD1	TRBV25-1	TRBJ1-2	many	TGTGCCAGCAGTGACCCGGGACAGGGCCATGGCTACACCTTC	CASSDPGQGHGYTF
NA	TRBV12-3/TRBV12-4	TRBJ1-4	NA	TGTGCCAGCAGCCCCGCCAGGGGCGGGGAAAAACTGTTTTTT	CASSPARGGEKLFF
NA	TRBV5-1	TRBJ2-6	many	TGCGCCAGCAGCTTGGGATCCGCCAACGTCCTGACTTTC	CASSLGSANVLTF
TRBD2	TRBV7-7	TRBJ2-5	many	TGTGCCAGCAGCCCCGGACTAGCGGAAAAGACCCAGTACTTC	CASSPGLAEKTQYF
TRBD1	TRBV6-6	TRBJ1-2	many	TGTGCCAGCAGTTACCCAGGGACAGGAGCCTATGGCTACACCTTC	CASSYPGTGAYGYTF
TRBD2	TRBV7-3	TRBJ2-5	many	TGTGCCAGCAGCTCCACCCTAGCGGGGGGGAGGGAGACCCAGTACTTC	CASSSTLAGGRETQYF
TRBD1	TRBV4-1	TRBJ1-1	NA	TGCGCCAGCAGCCAAACCGGGACAGGGGGCACTGAAGCTTTCTTT	CASSQTGTGGTEAFF
TRBD1	TRBV4-3	TRBJ1-4	NA	TGCGCCAGCAGCCAAGGGGGACAGGGAGAAAAACTGTTTTTT	CASSQGGQGEKLFF
NA	TRBV6-1	TRBJ2-1	NA	TGTGCCAGCAGTGAAGCGGACAATGAGCAGTTCTTC	CASSEADNEQFF
NA	TRBV10-2	TRBJ2-1	NA	TGCGCCAGTAGGCTGGGCGCGGGCGGGGCTGAGCAGTTCTTC	CASRLGAGGAEQFF
TRBD1	TRBV6-1	TRBJ1-2	few	TGTGCCAGCAGCGCCCGGGACAGGGCGGACTATGGCTACACCTTC	CASSARDRADYGYTF
TRBD2	TRBV3-1	TRBJ2-1	many	TGTGCCAGCAGCCAATTAGGCCTAGCGGGGAATGAGCAGTTCTTC	CASSQLGLAGNEQFF
TRBD2	TRBV10-3	TRBJ2-1	many	TGTGCCATCAGCTTAGCGGGGGGTTATGAGCAGTTCTTC	CAISLAGGYEQFF
NA	TRBV7-9	TRBJ1-1	many	TGTGCCAGCAGCCTCAAAGGCACCACTGAAGCTTTCTTT	CASSLKGTTEAFF
NA	TRBV20-1	TRBJ2-1	NA	TGCAGTGCTTCCAGGGAGGCTGCCTACAATGAGCAGTTCTTC	CSASREAAYNEQFF
TRBD1	TRBV6-2/TRBV6-3	TRBJ1-5	many	TGTGCCAGCAGCCTCTCGGGACAGTTGATCAATCAGCCCCAGCATTTT	CASSLSGQLINQPQHF
NA	TRBV5-1	TRBJ2-7	many	TGCGCCAGCGGGGGAGCGGGACAGGCGATGTCCTACGAGCAGTACTTC	CASGGAGQAMSYEQYF
NA	TRBV7-2	TRBJ1-1	NA	TGTGCCAGCAGCTTGTTAAGGACATTGAACACTGAAGCTTTCTTT	CASSLLRTLNTEAFF
NA	TRBV9	TRBJ2-3	few	TGTGCCAGCAGCGTAGCCCCGAGCCTCACAGATACGCAGTATTTT	CASSVAPSLTDTQYF
NA	TRBV5-4	TRBJ1-2	few	TGTGCCAGCAGCTACGGGACGGATAACTGTGGCTACACCTTC	CASSYGTDNCGYTF
TRBD1	TRBV20-1	TRBJ2-7	NA	TGCAGTGCTAGCCCAGGGGGCGGGTCCGAGCAGTACTTC	CSASPGGGSEQYF
NA	TRBV5-1	TRBJ2-3	NA	TGCGCCAGCAGCTTGGTGGACCGCACAGATACGCAGTATTTT	CASSLVDRTDTQYF
NA	TRBV6-1	TRBJ1-2	few	TGTGCCAGCAAGGACACCGACTATGGCTACACCTTC	CASKDTDYGYTF
NA	TRBV28	TRBJ2-1	NA	TGTGCCAGCAGTTCCAGGGAGCAGTTCTTC	CASSSREQFF
NA	TRBV5-4	TRBJ2-7	NA	TGTGCCAGCAGCCCTACCGGGAACTACGAGCAGTACTTC	CASSPTGNYEQYF
TRBD1	TRBV12-3/TRBV12-4	TRBJ1-1	many	TGTGCCAGCAGTTTTACAGGGGGCTCTTACACTGAAGCTTTCTTT	CASSFTGGSYTEAFF
NA	TRBV19	TRBJ1-5	few	TGTGCCAGTAGTATCACTCTTGATGACAGGAGTAACCAGCCCCAGCATTTT	CASSITLDDRSNQPQHF
TRBD2	TRBV12-3/TRBV12-4	TRBJ2-1	many	TGTGCCAGCAGTTTAAACGGGGGGGCTAATGAGCAGTTCTTC	CASSLNGGANEQFF
TRBD1	TRBV10-3	TRBJ1-1	NA	TGTGCCATCAGCCGGACAGGGGCCACTGAAGCTTTCTTT	CAISRTGATEAFF
TRBD2	TRBV10-3	TRBJ2-3	once	TGTGCCATCAGTGAGTCGAGACTAGCGGGGATAACAGATACGCAGTATTTT	CAISESRLAGITDTQYF